One and the same sample provided the 6 T cell receptor beta chains below, sequenced in a study of T cell repertoires in cytomegalovirus infection (dated by TCRdb to 2018 to 2020). The instrument given in TCRdb is Illumina HiSeq 1500. TCRdb took the public reads, trimmed them with fastp at Q25, ran MiXCR for clone calling and kept in-frame beta chains. Records with the same CDR3 protein are collapsed into one entry carrying the most frequent genes and DNA. In all, the sample holds nearly 650,000 distinct CDR3 sequences, and 20% to 30% of those were seen once. Roughly 8% of the sample is taken by the ten largest. Sequencing used CD8+ T cells from PBMCs. The receptors were gathered from a human donor in good health (CMV status not recorded). Some clones in this sample may be carry-over from other donors' samples.

The J gene is TRBJ1-2, the V gene TRBV29-1; possibly TRBD1 for D (5 bases). Trimming removed 8 bases at V and 3 bases at J, with 16 bases between. Germline lookup yields CDR1 SQVTM and CDR2 ANQGSEA. CDR3 size: 13 residues. Written as DNA, the CDR3 is TGCAGCTACGAACAGGCCGAATACTATGGCTACACCTTC. It yields the protein CSYEQAEYYGYTF. Drawing the rest from reference TRBV29-1 and TRBJ1-2, the complete variable domain is SAVISQKPSRDICQRGTSLTIQCQVDSQVTMMFWYRQQPGQSLTLIATANQGSEATYESGFVIDKFPISRPNLTFSTLTVSNMSPEDSSIYLCSYEQAEYYGYTFGSGTRLTVV.

V usage is TRBV4-1 and J usage is TRBJ2-7, with a tentative D call TRBD1 (5 bases). Germline CDR1 is MGHRA and CDR2 is YSYEKL. The CDR3 has 15 residues. V was shortened by 5 bases and J by 2 bases, with 16 bases between the two germline ends. This chain's CDR3 is CASSYTLDSPYEQYF. DNA for the CDR3: TGCGCCAGCAGCTATACCCTCGACAGCCCCTACGAGCAGTACTTC.

This clonotype was seen more than once but under ten times. The genes are TRBV27 and TRBJ2-2; D possibly corresponds to TRBD1 (5 bases). The CDR3 is 14 amino acids. The germline V and J ends were trimmed by 7 bases and 1 base, with 10 bases remaining between them. The germline V gene has CDR1 MNHEY and CDR2 SMNVEV (reference sequence). The CDR3 bases are TGTGCCAGCACCGTAAGGGGGAACACCGGGGAGCTGTTTTTT. Amino acid sequence: CASTVRGNTGELFF.

The V call is TRBV9, the J call TRBJ2-3, with no clear D. The CDR3 extends over 14 amino acids. V lost 4 bases, J lost 2 bases, and 11 bases lay in between. CDR1 SGDLS and CDR2 YYNGEE come from the germline V gene. The CDR3: CASSRQRVTDTQYF. The CDR3, as DNA: TGTGCCAGCAGCAGGCAACGGGTCACAGATACGCAGTATTTT.

This clonotype was detected only a few times. The chain recombines TRBV6-2 or TRBV6-3 with TRBJ2-7; no definite D call. Germline CDR1 is MNHEY and CDR2 is SVGEGT. This CDR3 has 12 amino acids. V was shortened by 6 bases and J by 6 bases, with 12 bases between the two germline ends. CDR3 nucleotides: TGTGCCAGCAGCCAACCCCGGATCGAGCAGTACGTC. Translation: CASSQPRIEQYV.

This sequence joins TRBV2 and TRBJ2-3; the D gene is possibly TRBD2 (6 bases). The germline V and J ends were trimmed by 7 bases and 1 base, with 15 bases remaining between them. Germline-derived CDR1 and CDR2 are SNHLY and FYNNEI. The CDR3 spans 15 residues. CDR3 in DNA: TGTGCCAGCACTCTAGACGGGGGAGGCACAGATACGCAGTATTTT. Translation: CASTLDGGGTDTQYF.